Following are 12 T cell receptor beta chains from one sample sequenced in a study of PD-1 blockade in classical Hodgkin lymphoma. The sample's time point: cycle 4 day 1 (C4D1), after more than 5 weeks of nivolumab. The patients all showed relapse after autologous stem cell transplantation, while their brentuximab vedotin exposure varied. Magnetic negative selection isolated CD8+ T cells from thawed PBMCs. This table comes from immunoSEQ multiplex PCR, and its TCRdb copy is limited to in-frame clones, with some not included. This table holds approximately 21,000 clones, roughly 82% found once. The sample consisted of CD8+ T cells from blood, taken before the fourth cycle of nivolumab. The receptors derive from a human donor with classical Hodgkin lymphoma.

The table lists this clone with a few counts. The gene calls are TRBV9 and TRBJ1-3; 7 positions agree with TRBD1. Germline CDR1 SGDLS, CDR2 YYNGEE. The junction had 4 bases not matched to a gene; V was cut back by 3 bases and J by 1 base. The CDR3 contains 15 residues. The CDR3, as DNA: TGTGCCAGCAGCGGGGGACAGTCTTCTGGAAACACCATATATTTT. Amino acids: CASSGGQSSGNTIYF.

The V and J genes are TRBV7-3 and TRBJ2-3; 9 nucleotides agree with TRBD2. CDR1 and CDR2 from the germline V gene are SGHTA and FQGTGA. This CDR3 has 18 amino acids. Germline trimming cut 4 bases from V and 1 base from J; bases unmatched to any gene: 12. The CDR3 sequence: CASSSTKGRGGGTDTQYF. The CDR3 DNA sequence: TGTGCCAGCAGCTCCACCAAGGGCCGCGGGGGGGGCACAGATACGCAGTATTTT.

This clone was recorded only once. The chain combines TRBV9 with TRBJ2-7, with a possible D match to TRBD1 (5 bases). This CDR3 spans 13 amino acids. Germline V gene lookup returns CDR1 SGDLS and CDR2 YYNGEE. The V gene lost 3 bases and the J gene lost 0 bases, with 7 bases spanning the gap. The CDR3 loop reads CASSGQSSYEQYF. CDR3 coding DNA: TGTGCCAGCAGCGGACAGAGCTCCTACGAGCAGTACTTC.

V and J are TRBV13 and TRBJ2-5; TRBD1 aligns across 9 bases. This CDR3 has 16 amino acids. From germline, CDR1 is PRHDT and CDR2 FYEKMQ (reference sequence). J gave up 1 base and V 5 bases, and 8 bases lay outside the gene matches. The CDR3 is CASSTRTGDIQETQYF. CDR3 nucleotide sequence: TGTGCCAGCAGCACCCGGACAGGGGACATCCAAGAGACCCAGTACTTC.

V usage is TRBV25-1 and J usage is TRBJ2-5; no reliable D call. The CDR3 runs to 11 residues. V lost 6 bases, J lost 1 base, and 3 bases lay in between. Germline CDR1 and CDR2: MGHDK and SYGVNS. The CDR3 nucleotides read TGTGCCAGCAGAACCCAAGAGACCCAGTACTTC. It codes for CASRTQETQYF. The whole variable domain, filled in from reference TRBV25-1 and TRBJ2-5, reads EADIYQTPRYLVIGTGKKITLECSQTMGHDKMYWYQQDPGMELHLIHYSYGVNSTEKGDLSSESTVSRIRTEHFPLTLESARPSHTSQYLCASRTQETQYFGPGTRLLVL.

The chain joins TRBV7-8 to TRBJ2-5; TRBD1 matches at 7 bases. CDR1 is SGHVS, CDR2 FQNEAQ, per germline. J gave up 5 bases and V 5 bases, and 11 bases lay outside the gene matches. The length of the CDR3 is 15 residues. CDR3 in amino acids: CASSPRDSQGETQYF. The CDR3 DNA is TGTGCCAGCAGCCCGAGGGACAGCCAGGGGGAGACCCAGTACTTC.

CDR3 loop: CASSRGGLAAYEQYF. The CDR3 coding sequence is TGTGCCAGCAGTCGGGGAGGCCTAGCGGCCTACGAGCAGTACTTC. The chain employs TRBV27 and TRBJ2-7; TRBD2 aligns across 7 bases. Germline loops: CDR1 MNHEY, CDR2 SMNVEV (reference sequence). With V trimmed by 5 bases and J by 2 bases, 9 bases remained unmatched. The CDR3 consists of 15 residues.

The genes are TRBV4-3 and TRBJ2-1; the D gene is possibly TRBD2 (6 bases). Between the trimmed V and J ends, which lost 3 bases and 5 bases, there was a span of 14 bases. From germline, CDR1 is LGHNA and CDR2 YSLEER. This CDR3 spans 15 amino acids. The CDR3 protein is CASSQDPGLHNEQFF. CDR3 nucleotide sequence: TGCGCCAGCAGCCAGGATCCGGGACTCCACAATGAGCAGTTCTTC.

The CDR3 loop is CASSSRDNTQYF. CDR3 nucleotide sequence: TGCGCCAGCAGCAGCCGGGACAACACGCAGTATTTT. The genes are TRBV4-1 and TRBJ2-3; a weak D match, TRBD1 (6 bases). V was pared by 5 bases and J by 9 bases, with 12 bases between. Germline V gene lookup returns CDR1 MGHRA and CDR2 YSYEKL. The CDR3 is made up of 12 amino acids.

This chain links TRBV7-9 with TRBJ1-1, with D hard to call. This CDR3 region has 15 residues. The germline V gene encodes CDR1 SEHNR and CDR2 FQNEAQ (reference sequence). The V gene lost 2 bases and the J gene lost 4 bases, with 14 bases spanning the gap. The CDR3 loop is CASSLILGGITEAFF. DNA for the CDR3: TGTGCCAGCAGCTTAATTTTAGGAGGGATCACTGAAGCTTTCTTT. Complete variable domain (other parts from reference TRBV7-9 and TRBJ1-1): DTGVSQNPRHKITKRGQNVTFRCDPISEHNRLYWYRQTLGQGPEFLTYFQNEAQLEKSRLLSDRFSAERPKGSFSTLEIQRTEQGDSAMYLCASSLILGGITEAFFGQGTRLTVV.

This chain links TRBV14 with TRBJ2-1; D is perhaps TRBD1 or TRBD2 (6 bases each). The CDR3 is made up of 18 amino acids. V lost 4 bases to trimming and J lost 0 bases, with 19 bases between them. Germline V lookup: CDR1 SGHDN, CDR2 FVKESK. CDR3 DNA sequence: TGTGCCAGCAGCCCTAGACCGGGGGCTAGATTCTCCTACAATGAGCAGTTCTTC. This codes for CASSPRPGARFSYNEQFF.

This clone was observed a few times. This chain connects TRBV7-9 to TRBJ1-3; D gene ambiguous. The CDR3 is made up of 15 amino acids. With 5 bases removed from V and 3 bases from J, the gap between germline ends came to 14 bases. Germline CDR1 is SEHNR and CDR2 is FQNEAQ (reference sequence). CDR3 sequence: CASSPAGGSGNTIYF. The CDR3 DNA reads TGTGCCAGCAGCCCGGCGGGAGGGAGTGGAAACACCATATATTTT.